This TCR beta chain was profiled in a study of cytomegalovirus exposure and HLA in healthy donors. The PCR made use of 60 Vbeta and 13 Jbeta primers. Assay used: immunoSEQ multiplex PCR; TCRdb lists only in-frame clones, some missing. The repertoire table contains approximately 130,000 clones. The germline V gene encodes CDR1 MDHEN and CDR2 SYDVKM. With V trimmed by 8 bases and J by 6 bases, 12 bases remained unmatched. The CDR3 runs to 16 residues. This TCR derives from an older woman in good health and CMV-seronegative. The gene calls are TRBV28 and TRBJ2-1; 11 bases map to TRBD2. The sequenced sample was PBMCs. The chain's CDR3 is CASGNLLAGDVNEQFF. The CDR3 DNA is TGTGCCAGCGGTAACCTACTAGCGGGAGACGTCAATGAGCAGTTCTTC.